The clone carrying this TCR beta chain was found a few times. Antigen specificity is unknown. The data originate from a study of T cells after yellow fever vaccination. Overall study findings and caveats: Abundant clonotypes (contaminants from the bulk population) could be present in FACS-sorted repertoires.

CDR1 and CDR2 (germline): SNHLY, FYNNEI. J gave up 13 bases and V 4 bases, and 6 bases lay outside the gene matches. CDR3 length: 12 residues. In TCRdb, the 5' RACE reads were re-called with MiXCR into one record per CDR3 protein. The sample contains 450,000 to 600,000 distinct CDR3 sequences, around 17% of which appear only once. The sample here was PBMCs, taken about 5 days after the first yellow fever vaccination. The chain uses TRBV2 and TRBJ1-4; 7 nucleotides match TRBD1. This receptor was taken from a man aged 18 to 30 who received the YFV17D yellow fever vaccine. CDR3 coding DNA: TGTGCCAGCAGTGTACAGGGGACGGGACTGTTTTTT. This encodes CASSVQGTGLFF.